Included here is one T cell receptor beta chain sequence, with context. Its recognized antigen is unknown. No much larger clone exists at a distance of one base, and base qualities are not known. Peripheral blood CD8+ and CD4+ T cells from healthy donors, Susac syndrome patients and multiple sclerosis patients were profiled by high-throughput TCR beta sequencing. The multiple sclerosis controls were treatment-naive patients whose relapsing-remitting disease, either stable or active, fulfilled the revised McDonald criteria. Bulk CD8+ and CD4+ T cells were purified magnetically by negative isolation, whereas CD8+ TEMRA cells were enriched by FACS. Blood was collected in EDTA tubes and processed within 24 hours, with PBMCs isolated through density gradient centrifugation. PBMCs intended for TCR sequencing were frozen in liquid nitrogen and were later thawed in a 37 degrees C water bath. A purity of at least 90% was achieved for sorted or isolated CD4+, CD8+ and CD8+ TEMRA cells.

RNA was extracted using the RNeasy kit, and roughly 0.45 to 1 microgram was reverse transcribed with random hexamers. TCR beta CDR3 regions were amplified with the immunoSEQ multiplex PCR assay covering 54 Vbeta and 13 Jbeta segments. PCR amplification bias was corrected by using a synthetic template baseline for primer optimization and computational correction. Concerning the study's data processing: Only productive sequences were kept, with reads annotated to V, D and J genes according to IMGT and analyzed in immunoSEQ Analyzer. To calculate clonality, Shannon entropy was normalized by log2 of the number of productive unique sequences and then subtracted from one. Public and private clones were assessed among the 100 most prevalent clones of each patient and control. A clone was defined as Susac-specific if it was absent from the healthy and MS cohorts, from about 1,100 published viral clones and from other ImmuneACCESS disease sequences. The raw public reads went through TCRdb reprocessing: fastp at Q25, MiXCR clone calling, in-frame beta chains kept. Each CDR3 protein appears once, grouped with its most common genes and DNA. The V and J calls here are based on TCRdb, not the publication. The table for this sample lists some 260,000 distinct CDR3 sequences; roughly 81% of them were counted only once. Jointly, the top ten make up 0.11% of the sample.

This specimen belongs to a study of CD8 T cells in Susac syndrome (dated 2019 in TCRdb). In the study overall: Repertoire sequencing was used to test whether CD8+ T cell activation and differentiation in Susac syndrome was antigen driven. The study compared CD8+ T cell repertoire clonality among 12 healthy donors, approximately 14 Susac syndrome patients and fewer than 19 multiple sclerosis patients. The investigation overall reported the following: The TCR sequencing and HLA analysis was acknowledged to have included a relatively small number of individuals.

The germline V gene (reference sequence) gives CDR1 as SEHNR and CDR2 as FQNEAQ. The cysteine opens and the phenylalanine closes a CDR3 of 11 amino acids. The kept DNA is CDR3 alone, 33 bases in frame from the first base. V and J are truncated by 10 bases and 8 bases respectively, leaving an intervening sequence of 12 bases. The origin of this receptor is a human donor with multiple sclerosis. The chain links TRBV7-9 with TRBJ2-1, with the D gene not confidently named. Sequenced input: CD8+ T cells from PBMCs. The CDR3: CANTKGDEQFF. The bases read TGTGCCAACACGAAGGGCGATGAGCAGTTCTTC.